Below, 9 T cell receptor beta chains from the same sample are listed, as sequenced in a study of T cell clonotyping in hematopoietic cell transplantation. The method was immunoSEQ multiplex PCR; TCRdb's version includes in-frame clones alone and lacks a portion of them. This table holds tens of thousands of clones, 86% found once. Time point denoted: recipient sample about 28 days before transplant, after cytoreduction. Specimen: peripheral blood mononuclear cells, collected before stem cell transplant. Receptors originate from a man in his sixties with biphenotypic leukemia. Some clones in this sample may be carry-over from other donors' samples.

The gene calls are TRBV7-9 and TRBJ2-7, with 10 bases aligning to TRBD2. V was clipped by 5 bases and J by 3 bases; unmatched bases: 16. Germline CDR1 is SEHNR and CDR2 is FQNEAQ (reference sequence). The CDR3 sequence is 18 residues long. The CDR3, as DNA: TGTGCCAGCAGCCCTCGTAGGAGCGGGAGGGGTACGTTCTACGAGCAGTACTTC. Amino acids: CASSPRRSGRGTFYEQYF.

This clone was counted between two and nine times. J is TRBJ2-1 and V is TRBV7-2, with TRBD2 matching over 13 bases. Per germline, CDR1 SGHTA and CDR2 FQGNSA. The V segment lost 2 bases and the J segment 9 bases; nucleotides outside the gene matches: 10. The CDR3 consists of 17 residues. The CDR3 loop is CASSLSRTSGSRGEQFF. CDR3 nucleotides: TGTGCCAGCAGCTTATCCCGGACTAGCGGGAGTCGAGGTGAGCAGTTCTTC.

The V call is TRBV10-3, the J call TRBJ2-7, with D maybe TRBD1 (5 bases). CDR1 and CDR2 from the germline V gene are ENHRY and SYGVKD. This CDR3 comprises 11 residues. Trimming took 10 bases from V and 6 from J, leaving 13 bases between them. CDR3 nucleotide sequence: TGTGCCAGTACGGACATTCGCGAGCAGTACTTC. Protein: CASTDIREQYF.

The chain couples TRBV5-6 to TRBJ2-7, with 16 bases aligning to TRBD2. Losses at the gene ends were 2 bases for V and 4 bases for J; bases not matched to a gene: 6. The CDR3 loop spans 17 amino acids. Germline-derived CDR1 and CDR2 are SGHDT and YYEEEE. The CDR3 region is CASSFLGTSGRAYEQYF. CDR3 DNA sequence: TGTGCCAGCAGCTTCCTCGGGACTAGCGGGAGGGCGTACGAGCAGTACTTC.

The V call is TRBV28, the J call TRBJ2-7, with 9 bases that match TRBD2. CDR1 and CDR2 (germline): MDHEN, SYDVKM. Trimming removed 6 bases from V and 3 bases from J; junction bases left unmatched: 3. This CDR3 is 13 amino acids long. In DNA form, the CDR3 reads TGTGCCAGCAGCTTTAGCGGGAGCTACGAGCAGTACTTC. Translating it yields CASSFSGSYEQYF. Complete variable domain (other parts from reference TRBV28 and TRBJ2-7): DVKVTQSSRYLVKRTGEKVFLECVQDMDHENMFWYRQDPGLGLRLIYFSYDVKMKEKGDIPEGYSVSREKKERFSLILESASTNQTSMYLCASSFSGSYEQYFGPGTRLTVT.

The gene calls are TRBV25-1 and TRBJ2-3, with TRBD1 as a possible D gene (5 bases). The CDR3 sequence is 18 residues long. Trimming cost V 2 bases and J 4 bases, with 22 bases left between them. Germline CDR1 MGHDK, CDR2 SYGVNS. In DNA, the CDR3 is TGTGCCAGCAGTGAAAGGTTCGGAGCGTTCAAAGGGGCAGATACGCAGTATTTT. As protein: CASSERFGAFKGADTQYF.

This chain joins TRBV11-3 and TRBJ2-1, with D tentatively TRBD1 or TRBD2 (5 bases each). Germline loops: CDR1 SGHNT, CDR2 YENEEA. The CDR3 runs to 16 residues. V lost 1 base, J lost 0 bases, and 10 bases lay in between. The DNA of the CDR3 is TGTGCCAGCAGCTTAGTGGGGACCACCTCCTACAATGAGCAGTTCTTC. Protein sequence: CASSLVGTTSYNEQFF.

The chain joins TRBV6-1 to TRBJ2-7; maybe TRBD2 (6 bases). The CDR3 has 13 amino acids. Germline CDR1 is MNHNS and CDR2 is SASEGT. V was pared by 4 bases and J by 3 bases, with 10 bases between. DNA for the CDR3: TGTGCCAGCAGTGGGGGAGGAGGCTACGAGCAGTACTTC. Translation gives CASSGGGGYEQYF.

The rearrangement uses TRBV6-5 and TRBJ1-1; D is undetermined. Germline V lookup: CDR1 MNHEY, CDR2 SVGAGI. V lost 0 bases, J lost 0 bases, and 8 bases lay in between. CDR3 length: 15 residues. In DNA form, the CDR3 reads TGTGCCAGCAGTTACTCGGGCAATGTGAACACTGAAGCTTTCTTT. It specifies CASSYSGNVNTEAFF.